The 22 T cell receptor beta chains presented below share a single source sample, sequenced in a study of T cell changes during pregnancy in multiple sclerosis. Sequencing was performed with immunoSEQ multiplex PCR; in TCRdb, only in-frame clones are kept and a portion is missing. The data hold over 55,000 clones, with 89% observed a single time. The sequencing used peripheral blood, collected in the first trimester of pregnancy. The receptors originated from a female donor with multiple sclerosis, enrolled in a pregnancy study.

The chain couples TRBV6-4 to TRBJ2-7, with TRBD2 matching over 8 bases. Germline CDR1 is MRHNA and CDR2 is SNTAGT. The CDR3 covers 12 residues. The CDR3 protein is CASSSPERGPPV. In DNA, the CDR3 is TGTGCCAGCAGCTCCCCGGAGCGGGGGCCACCGGTC.

This chain uses TRBV19 with TRBJ2-2; a possible D gene is TRBD1 (5 bases). This CDR3 has 14 amino acids. Germline V gene lookup returns CDR1 LNHDA and CDR2 SQIVND (reference sequence). Trimming pared 5 bases from V and 6 bases from J, leaving 13 bases between. CDR3 in amino acids: CASSSQGSPGELFF. The CDR3 DNA sequence: TGTGCCAGTAGTTCGCAGGGTTCCCCCGGGGAGCTGTTTTTT.

The rearrangement links TRBV5-1 to TRBJ2-7; 9 nucleotides align to TRBD1. Per germline, CDR1 SGHRS and CDR2 YFSETQ. This CDR3 is built from 13 residues. V lost 3 bases and J lost 5; bases outside the gene matches: 3. CDR3 residues: CASSWRQGDEQYF. DNA of the CDR3: TGCGCCAGCAGCTGGAGACAGGGGGACGAGCAGTACTTC.

In this sample, this clone turned up once. V and J are TRBV19 and TRBJ2-1; 8 bases agree with TRBD2. The V gene's germline CDR1 is LNHDA and CDR2 SQIVND (reference sequence). V gave up 1 base and J gave up 7 bases; unmatched junction bases: 18. This CDR3 is 19 amino acids long. The CDR3: CASSIVGGGGLGGRNEQFF. CDR3 bases: TGTGCCAGTAGTATAGTGGGTGGTGGGGGACTAGGGGGTCGGAATGAGCAGTTCTTC.

This chain joins TRBV15 and TRBJ2-1; D uncertain. Trimming left V 5 bases short and J 4 bases short, with 9 bases between. Germline V CDR1 and CDR2: LNHNV, YYDKDF (reference sequence). The CDR3 covers 13 residues. DNA for the CDR3: TGTGCCACCAGCCTACTATATTACAATGAGCAGTTCTTC. Protein product: CATSLLYYNEQFF.

This chain links TRBV2 with TRBJ2-7, with D possibly TRBD1 on 8 matching bases. V was pared by 6 bases and J by 4 bases, with 10 bases between. Per germline, CDR1 SNHLY and CDR2 FYNNEI. This CDR3 is built from 12 residues. The CDR3 loop reads CASRQGGYEQYF. The DNA of the CDR3 is TGTGCCAGCAGACAGGGGGGGTACGAGCAGTACTTC.

V gene TRBV29-1 combines with J gene TRBJ1-2, with 10 bases identical to TRBD1. Germline trimming cut 5 bases from V and 4 bases from J; bases unmatched to any gene: 10. The CDR3 contains 15 residues. Germline-derived CDR1 and CDR2 are SQVTM and ANQGSEA. The CDR3, as DNA: TGCAGCGTTCTTCTCGGGACAGGGGAAGCCTATGGCTACACCTTC. Residues: CSVLLGTGEAYGYTF.

In this sample, this clone turned up once. The gene calls are TRBV14 and TRBJ2-5, with 8 bases identical to TRBD2. The CDR3 runs to 14 residues. Germline assignment: CDR1 SGHDN and CDR2 FVKESK. V shed 4 bases and J 5 bases; nucleotides not matched to a gene: 6. Here the CDR3 reads CASSPGTSFETQYF. The CDR3 DNA follows: TGTGCCAGCAGCCCCGGGACTAGTTTTGAGACCCAGTACTTC. Full variable domain (rest looked up from reference TRBV14 and TRBJ2-5): EAGVTQFPSHSVIEKGQTVTLRCDPISGHDNLYWYRRVMGKEIKFLLHFVKESKQDESGMPNNRFLAERTGGTYSTLKVQPAELEDSGVYFCASSPGTSFETQYFGPGTRLLVL.

The rearrangement links TRBV5-4 to TRBJ1-2, with no clear D. Germline V gene sequence: CDR1 SGHNT, CDR2 YYREEE (reference sequence). Trimming took 4 bases from V and 7 from J, leaving 17 bases between them. The CDR3 spans 14 residues. The CDR3 loop is CASSGRMAIGGYTF. In DNA, the CDR3 is TGTGCCAGCAGCGGGAGAATGGCTATCGGTGGCTACACCTTC. Drawing the rest from reference TRBV5-4 and TRBJ1-2, the complete variable domain is ETGVTQSPTHLIKTRGQQVTLRCSSQSGHNTVSWYQQALGQGPQFIFQYYREEENGRGNFPPRFSGLQFPNYSSELNVNALELDDSALYLCASSGRMAIGGYTFGSGTRLTVV.

This chain joins TRBV29-1 and TRBJ2-2; D is perhaps TRBD1 (6 bases). CDR3 length: 13 residues. Germline V CDR1 and CDR2: SQVTM, ANQGSEA. V was trimmed by 3 bases and J by 4 bases, leaving 9 bases between them. The CDR3 DNA sequence: TGCAGCGTTGACAGGGGCGGCACCGGGGAGCTGTTTTTT. Its protein is CSVDRGGTGELFF.

This rearrangement joins TRBV2 to TRBJ2-7; 7 positions agree with TRBD1. Germline assignment: CDR1 SNHLY and CDR2 FYNNEI. The CDR3 runs 16 residues. Losses at the gene ends were 8 bases for V and 1 base for J; bases not matched to a gene: 14. Here the CDR3 reads CASRKATGRSSYEQYF. The CDR3, as DNA: TGTGCCAGCCGTAAAGCGACAGGGAGAAGTTCCTACGAGCAGTACTTC.

This clone was found once. J is TRBJ1-2 and V is TRBV19; D uncertain. Trimming took 3 bases from V and 5 from J, leaving 7 bases between them. Germline V gene data show CDR1 as LNHDA and CDR2 as SQIVND (reference sequence). The CDR3 covers 12 residues. CDR3 coding DNA: TGTGCCAGTAGTATCCCCGGTTATGGCTACACCTTC. Its translation: CASSIPGYGYTF.

The V and J genes are TRBV7-8 and TRBJ1-1; TRBD1 agrees at 7 bases. With V trimmed by 2 bases and J by 1 base, 16 bases remained unmatched. CDR3 length: 19 amino acids. Germline loops: CDR1 SGHVS, CDR2 FQNEAQ. In DNA form, the CDR3 reads TGTGCCAGCAGCTTAAGCAAAGGGGGCGCTATAATGGGGAACACTGAAGCTTTCTTT. It yields the protein CASSLSKGGAIMGNTEAFF.

The rearrangement links TRBV14 to TRBJ2-1; TRBD2 might be the D (6 bases). The CDR3 is 14 amino acids. Germline V gene data show CDR1 as SGHDN and CDR2 as FVKESK. Trimming pared 4 bases from V and 10 bases from J, leaving 17 bases between. This chain's CDR3 is CASSPTPLALEQFF. CDR3 DNA: TGTGCCAGCAGCCCCACACCTCTAGCGCTGGAGCAGTTCTTC.

The rearrangement joins TRBV15 to TRBJ1-1, with a weak D call TRBD1 (6 bases). V was pared by 0 bases and J by 4 bases, with 12 bases between. The CDR3 contains 15 residues. Looked up from germline, CDR1 is LNHNV and CDR2 is YYDKDF (reference sequence). The CDR3 region is CATSRDARGGTEAFF. The CDR3 coding sequence is TGTGCCACCAGCAGAGACGCCCGAGGGGGCACTGAAGCTTTCTTT.

The rearrangement links TRBV7-2 to TRBJ1-2; TRBD1 matches 10 bases. The V gene's germline CDR1 is SGHTA and CDR2 FQGNSA. V gave up 4 bases and J gave up 4 bases; unmatched junction bases: 6. The CDR3 is made up of 15 amino acids. The CDR3 region is CASSSMDRGFYGYTF. DNA for the CDR3: TGTGCCAGCAGCTCCATGGACAGGGGGTTCTATGGCTACACCTTC.

The J gene is TRBJ2-7, the V gene TRBV30, with TRBD1 matching 8 bases. V gave up 4 bases and J gave up 6 bases; unmatched junction bases: 8. CDR1 is GTSNPN and CDR2 is SVGIG in the germline V gene (reference sequence). The CDR3 loop spans 13 amino acids. The CDR3 protein is CAWTDRVSGEQYF. The CDR3 DNA is TGTGCCTGGACGGACAGGGTTTCGGGCGAGCAGTACTTC.

The V call is TRBV18, the J call TRBJ1-1; no clear D gene. In germline, CDR1 is KGHSH, CDR2 LQKENI. This CDR3 contains 17 residues. Trimming took 3 bases from V and 4 from J, leaving 21 bases between them. CDR3: CASSPRSPGLAGTEAFF. CDR3 DNA: TGTGCCAGCTCACCGCGATCCCCGGGGTTGGCGGGCACTGAAGCTTTCTTT. The full variable domain, its missing parts supplied by reference TRBV18 and TRBJ1-1, is NAGVMQNPRHLVRRRGQEARLRCSPMKGHSHVYWYRQLPEEGLKFMVYLQKENIIDESGMPKERFSAEFPKEGPSILRIQQVVRGDSAAYFCASSPRSPGLAGTEAFFGQGTRLTVV.

The gene calls are TRBV18 and TRBJ1-1, with D unresolved. The CDR3 length is 14 residues. Germline CDR1 reads KGHSH; CDR2 reads LQKENI. Trimming stripped 2 bases from V and 0 bases from J, with 7 bases between. The CDR3 region is CASSPGIMNTEAFF. For the CDR3, the DNA is TGTGCCAGCTCACCAGGCATAATGAACACTGAAGCTTTCTTT.

The chain carries TRBV11-3 and TRBJ2-1; 8 nucleotides match TRBD2. This CDR3 is built from 14 residues. Germline trimming cut 5 bases from V and 5 bases from J; bases unmatched to any gene: 5. Germline V CDR1 and CDR2: SGHNT, YENEEA. The CDR3 sequence: CASSRVSGNNEQFF. The DNA for the CDR3 is TGTGCCAGCAGCCGCGTTAGCGGGAACAATGAGCAGTTCTTC.

Here the CDR3 DNA reads TGTGCCAGCAGCTTAGATAGCGGGAGGTACAATGAGCAGTTCTTC. As protein: CASSLDSGRYNEQFF. This chain joins TRBV11-1 and TRBJ2-1, with TRBD2 matching over 10 bases. V dropped 1 base and J dropped 4; count of bases not matched to a gene: 1. This CDR3 spans 15 amino acids. Per germline, CDR1 SGHAT and CDR2 FQDESV (reference sequence). The full variable domain, completed using reference TRBV11-1 and TRBJ2-1, is EAEVAQSPRYKITEKSQAVAFWCDPISGHATLYWYRQILGQGPELLVQFQDESVVDDSQLPKDRFSAERLKGVDSTLKIQPAELGDSAMYLCASSLDSGRYNEQFFGPGTRLTVL.

The rearrangement joins TRBV15 to TRBJ2-3, with 11 bases fitting TRBD1. Germline CDR1 and CDR2: LNHNV and YYDKDF (reference sequence). The CDR3 runs 15 residues. Trimming removed 3 bases from V and 5 bases from J; junction bases left unmatched: 4. CDR3 protein: CATSRDRGRVDTQYF. DNA of the CDR3: TGTGCCACCAGCAGGGACAGGGGGCGGGTAGATACGCAGTATTTT.